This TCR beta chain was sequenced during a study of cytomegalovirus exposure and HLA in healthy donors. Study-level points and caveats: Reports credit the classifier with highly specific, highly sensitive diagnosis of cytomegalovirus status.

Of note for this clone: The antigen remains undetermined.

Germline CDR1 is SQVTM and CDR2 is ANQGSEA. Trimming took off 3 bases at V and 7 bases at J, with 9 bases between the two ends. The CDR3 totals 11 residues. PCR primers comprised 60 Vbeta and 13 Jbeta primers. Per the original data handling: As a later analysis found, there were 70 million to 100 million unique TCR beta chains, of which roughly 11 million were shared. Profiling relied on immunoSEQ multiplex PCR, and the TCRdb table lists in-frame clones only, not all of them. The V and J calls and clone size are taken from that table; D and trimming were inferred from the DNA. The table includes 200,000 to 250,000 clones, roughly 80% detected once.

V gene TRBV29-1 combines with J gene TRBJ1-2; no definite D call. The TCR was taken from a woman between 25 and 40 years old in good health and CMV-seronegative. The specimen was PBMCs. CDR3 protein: CSVDAGGGYTF. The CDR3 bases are TGCAGCGTTGACGCAGGTGGTGGCTACACCTTC.